This T cell receptor (beta chain) is drawn from a study of cytomegalovirus exposure and HLA in healthy donors. Overall study: Approximately 85 million unique TCRs from HLA-typed donors were held in an early release of data.

General observations from the study: Donor immune exposure was known only as CMV serostatus. Per published accounts, TCR beta sequences correctly predicted the HLA-A and HLA-B alleles of most subjects.

Primers for the PCR totalled 60 Vbeta and 13 Jbeta. The repertoire was sequenced with immunoSEQ multiplex PCR; TCRdb's copy has only in-frame clones and lacks some. The repertoire consists of some 150,000 clones, with 70% to 85% occurring once and the leading ten covering around 1.9%. CDR1 and CDR2 (germline): WSHSY, SAAADI. The length of the CDR3 is 15 residues. V was pared by 3 bases and J by 2 bases, with 5 bases of the junction left unmatched. With respect to this clone: As yet, its antigen is unknown.

Sequenced sample: PBMCs. This chain joins TRBV10-2 and TRBJ1-2; 8 bases map to TRBD1. The TCR sequence derives from a man in his forties in good health and CMV-seronegative. The CDR3 reads CASSEKTGENYGYTF. For the CDR3, the DNA is TGCGCCAGCAGTGAAAAGACAGGGGAGAACTATGGCTACACCTTC.